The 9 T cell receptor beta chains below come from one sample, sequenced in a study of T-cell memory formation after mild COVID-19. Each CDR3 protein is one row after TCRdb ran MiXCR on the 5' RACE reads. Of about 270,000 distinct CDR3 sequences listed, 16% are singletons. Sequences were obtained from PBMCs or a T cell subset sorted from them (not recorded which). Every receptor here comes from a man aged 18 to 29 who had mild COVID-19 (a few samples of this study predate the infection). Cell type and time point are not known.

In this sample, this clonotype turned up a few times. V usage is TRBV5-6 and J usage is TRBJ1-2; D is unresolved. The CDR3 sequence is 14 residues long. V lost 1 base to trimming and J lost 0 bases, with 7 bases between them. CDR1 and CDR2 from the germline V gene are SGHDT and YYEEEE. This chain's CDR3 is CASSLSGANYGYTF. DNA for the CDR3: TGTGCCAGCAGCTTGAGTGGGGCTAACTATGGCTACACCTTC.

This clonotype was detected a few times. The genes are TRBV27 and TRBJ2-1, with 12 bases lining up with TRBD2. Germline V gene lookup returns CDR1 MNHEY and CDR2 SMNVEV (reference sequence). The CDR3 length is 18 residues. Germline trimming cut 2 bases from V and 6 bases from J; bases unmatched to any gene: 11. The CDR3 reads CASSLPVRTSGGLNEQFF. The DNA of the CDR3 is TGTGCCAGCAGTTTACCCGTCCGAACTAGCGGGGGGCTCAATGAGCAGTTCTTC.

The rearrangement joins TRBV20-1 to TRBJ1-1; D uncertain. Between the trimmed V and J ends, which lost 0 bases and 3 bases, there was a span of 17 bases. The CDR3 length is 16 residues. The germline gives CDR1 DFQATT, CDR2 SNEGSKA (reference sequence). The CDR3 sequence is CSARDQGRSDYTEAFF. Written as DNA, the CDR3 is TGCAGTGCTAGAGATCAAGGCAGGTCGGACTACACTGAAGCTTTCTTT.

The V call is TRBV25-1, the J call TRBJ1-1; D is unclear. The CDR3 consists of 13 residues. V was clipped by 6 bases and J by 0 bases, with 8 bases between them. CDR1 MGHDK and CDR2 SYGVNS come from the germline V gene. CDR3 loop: CASRINMNTEAFF. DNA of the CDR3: TGTGCCAGCAGGATCAATATGAACACTGAAGCTTTCTTT.

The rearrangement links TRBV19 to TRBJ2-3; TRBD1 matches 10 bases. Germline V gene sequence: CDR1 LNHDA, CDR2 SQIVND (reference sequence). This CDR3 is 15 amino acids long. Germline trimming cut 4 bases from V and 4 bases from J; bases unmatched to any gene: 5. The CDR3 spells CASSSPGQGPDTQYF. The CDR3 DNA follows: TGTGCCAGTAGTAGCCCGGGACAGGGGCCAGATACGCAGTATTTT.

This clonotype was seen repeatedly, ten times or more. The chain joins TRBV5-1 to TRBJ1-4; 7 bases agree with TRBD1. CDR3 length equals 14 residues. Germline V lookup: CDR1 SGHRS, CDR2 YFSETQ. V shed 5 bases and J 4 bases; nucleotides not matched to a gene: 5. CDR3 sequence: CASSRQGLNEKLFF. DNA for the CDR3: TGCGCCAGCAGTCGACAGGGCCTTAATGAAAAACTGTTTTTT. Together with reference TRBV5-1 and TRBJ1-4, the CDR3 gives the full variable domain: KAGVTQTPRYLIKTRGQQVTLSCSPISGHRSVSWYQQTPGQGLQFLFEYFSETQRNKGNFPGRFSGRQFSNSRSEMNVSTLELGDSALYLCASSRQGLNEKLFFGSGTQLSVL.

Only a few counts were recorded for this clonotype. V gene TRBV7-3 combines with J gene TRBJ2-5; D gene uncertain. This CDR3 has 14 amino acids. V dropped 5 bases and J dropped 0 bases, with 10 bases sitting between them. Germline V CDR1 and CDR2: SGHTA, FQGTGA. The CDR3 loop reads CASSLNGYQETQYF. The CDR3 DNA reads TGTGCCAGCAGCCTAAACGGGTACCAAGAGACCCAGTACTTC.

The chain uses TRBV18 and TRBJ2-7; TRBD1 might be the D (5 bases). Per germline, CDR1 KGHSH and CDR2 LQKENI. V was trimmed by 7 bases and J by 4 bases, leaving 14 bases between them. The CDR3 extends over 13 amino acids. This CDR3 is CASCQGTQYEQYF. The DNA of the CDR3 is TGTGCCAGCTGCCAGGGCACACAATACGAGCAGTACTTC.

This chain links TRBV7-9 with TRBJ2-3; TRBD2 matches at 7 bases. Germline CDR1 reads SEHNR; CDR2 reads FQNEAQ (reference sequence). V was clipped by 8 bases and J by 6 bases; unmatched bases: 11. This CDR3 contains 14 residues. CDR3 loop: CASLAGPYGDTQYF. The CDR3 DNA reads TGTGCCAGCTTAGCGGGCCCCTACGGGGATACGCAGTATTTT.